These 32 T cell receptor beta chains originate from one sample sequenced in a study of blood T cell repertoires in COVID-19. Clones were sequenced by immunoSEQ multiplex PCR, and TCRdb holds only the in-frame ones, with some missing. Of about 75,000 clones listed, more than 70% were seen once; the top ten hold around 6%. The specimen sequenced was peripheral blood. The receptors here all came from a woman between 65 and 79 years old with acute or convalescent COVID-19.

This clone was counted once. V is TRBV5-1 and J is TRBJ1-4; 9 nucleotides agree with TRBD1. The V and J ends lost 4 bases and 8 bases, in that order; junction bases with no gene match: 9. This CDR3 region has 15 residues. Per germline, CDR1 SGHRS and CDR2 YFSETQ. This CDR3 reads CASSTTTGGIEKLFF. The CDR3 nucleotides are TGCGCCAGCAGCACGACGACAGGGGGGATCGAAAAACTGTTTTTT.

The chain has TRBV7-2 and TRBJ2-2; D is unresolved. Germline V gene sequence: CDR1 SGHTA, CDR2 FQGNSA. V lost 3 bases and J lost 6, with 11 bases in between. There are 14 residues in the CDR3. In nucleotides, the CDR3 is TGTGCCAGCAGCTTCTACCGATCGGCCGGGGAGCTGTTTTTT. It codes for CASSFYRSAGELFF.

DNA of the CDR3: TGCGCCAGCAGCCGTTCCGTGACTAGTGTTTCCTACGAGCAGTACTTC. Translation gives CASSRSVTSVSYEQYF. This rearrangement joins TRBV4-1 to TRBJ2-7, with D perhaps matching TRBD2 (6 bases). The V end lost 4 bases, the J end lost 1 base, and 17 bases lay between the germline ends. In germline, CDR1 is MGHRA, CDR2 YSYEKL. The CDR3 runs 16 residues.

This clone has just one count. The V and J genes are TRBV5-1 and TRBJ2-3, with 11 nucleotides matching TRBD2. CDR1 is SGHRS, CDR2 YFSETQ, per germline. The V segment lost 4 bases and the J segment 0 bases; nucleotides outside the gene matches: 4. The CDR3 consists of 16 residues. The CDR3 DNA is TGCGCCAGCAGCCCTAGCGGGGGGACAAGCACAGATACGCAGTATTTT. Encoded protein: CASSPSGGTSTDTQYF.

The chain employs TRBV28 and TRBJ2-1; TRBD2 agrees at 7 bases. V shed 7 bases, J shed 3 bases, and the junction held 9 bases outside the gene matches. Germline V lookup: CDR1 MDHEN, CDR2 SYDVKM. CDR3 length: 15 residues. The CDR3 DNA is TGTGCCAGCACCTTTAGCGGGCTCGACTACAATGAGCAGTTCTTC. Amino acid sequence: CASTFSGLDYNEQFF.

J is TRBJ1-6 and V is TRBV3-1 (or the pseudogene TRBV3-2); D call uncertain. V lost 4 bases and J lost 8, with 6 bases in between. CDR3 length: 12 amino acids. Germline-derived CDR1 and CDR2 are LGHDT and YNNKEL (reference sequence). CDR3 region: CASSLRDSPLHF. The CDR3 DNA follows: TGTGCCAGCAGCCTGAGAGATTCACCCCTCCACTTT.

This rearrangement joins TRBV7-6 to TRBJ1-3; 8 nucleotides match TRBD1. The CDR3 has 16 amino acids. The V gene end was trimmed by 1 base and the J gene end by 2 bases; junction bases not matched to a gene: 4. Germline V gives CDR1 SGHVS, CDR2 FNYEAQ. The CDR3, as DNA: TGTGCCAGCAGCTTAGACCAACAGGGGGCTGGAAACACCATATATTTT. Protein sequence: CASSLDQQGAGNTIYF.

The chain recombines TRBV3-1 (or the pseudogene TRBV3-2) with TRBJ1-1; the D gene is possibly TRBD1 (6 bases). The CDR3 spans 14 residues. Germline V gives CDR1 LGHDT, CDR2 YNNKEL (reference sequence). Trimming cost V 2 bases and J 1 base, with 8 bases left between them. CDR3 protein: CASSQRDKNTEAFF. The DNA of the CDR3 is TGTGCCAGCAGCCAAAGGGACAAGAACACTGAAGCTTTCTTT.

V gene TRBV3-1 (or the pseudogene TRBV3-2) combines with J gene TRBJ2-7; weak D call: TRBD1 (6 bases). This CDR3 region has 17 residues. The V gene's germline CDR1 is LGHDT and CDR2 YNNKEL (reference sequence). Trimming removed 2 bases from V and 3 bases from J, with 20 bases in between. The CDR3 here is CASSQLRGQAAVYEQYF. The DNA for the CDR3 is TGTGCCAGCAGCCAACTAAGGGGACAAGCGGCCGTCTACGAGCAGTACTTC.

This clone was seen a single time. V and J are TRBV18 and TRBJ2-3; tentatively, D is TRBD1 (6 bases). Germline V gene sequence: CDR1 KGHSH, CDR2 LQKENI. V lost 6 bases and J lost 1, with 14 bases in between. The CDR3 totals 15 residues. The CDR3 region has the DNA TGTGCCAGCTCTACACAGGGCCGTGGCACAGATACGCAGTATTTT. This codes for CASSTQGRGTDTQYF.

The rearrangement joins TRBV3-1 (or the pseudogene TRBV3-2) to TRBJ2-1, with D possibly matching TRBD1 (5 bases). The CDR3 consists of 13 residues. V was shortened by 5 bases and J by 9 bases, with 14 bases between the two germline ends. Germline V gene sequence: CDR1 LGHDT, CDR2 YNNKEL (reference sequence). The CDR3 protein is CASSSLVTGEQFF. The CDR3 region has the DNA TGTGCCAGCAGCAGCCTAGTTACAGGTGAGCAGTTCTTC.

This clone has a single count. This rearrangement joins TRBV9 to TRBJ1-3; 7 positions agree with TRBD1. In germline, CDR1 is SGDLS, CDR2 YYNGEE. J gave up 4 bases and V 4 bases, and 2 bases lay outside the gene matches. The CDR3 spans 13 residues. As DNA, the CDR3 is TGTGCCAGCAGCACAGGGGTGGGAAACACCATATATTTT. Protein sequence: CASSTGVGNTIYF.

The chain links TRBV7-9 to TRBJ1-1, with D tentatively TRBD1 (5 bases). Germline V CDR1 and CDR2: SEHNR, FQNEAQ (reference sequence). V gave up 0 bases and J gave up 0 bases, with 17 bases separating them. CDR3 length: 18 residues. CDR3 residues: CASSLARPGLRLNTEAFF. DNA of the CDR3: TGTGCCAGCAGCTTAGCGCGTCCGGGACTGAGATTGAACACTGAAGCTTTCTTT.

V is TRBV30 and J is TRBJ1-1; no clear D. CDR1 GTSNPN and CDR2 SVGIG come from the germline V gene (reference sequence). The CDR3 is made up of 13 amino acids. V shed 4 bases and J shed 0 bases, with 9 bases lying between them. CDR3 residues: CAWKGGLNTEAFF. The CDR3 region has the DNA TGTGCCTGGAAGGGAGGTCTGAACACTGAAGCTTTCTTT. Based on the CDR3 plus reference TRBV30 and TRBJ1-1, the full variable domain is SQTIHQWPATLVQPVGSPLSLECTVEGTSNPNLYWYRQAAGRGLQLLFYSVGIGQISSEVPQNLSASRPQDRQFILSSKKLLLSDSGFYLCAWKGGLNTEAFFGQGTRLTVV.

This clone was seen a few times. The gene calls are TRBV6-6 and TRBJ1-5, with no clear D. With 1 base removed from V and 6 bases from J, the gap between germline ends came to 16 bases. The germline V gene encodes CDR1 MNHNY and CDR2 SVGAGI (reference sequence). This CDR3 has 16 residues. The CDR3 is CASSYLLGDGAQPQHF. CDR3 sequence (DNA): TGTGCCAGCAGTTACTTATTGGGAGATGGAGCTCAGCCCCAGCATTTT.

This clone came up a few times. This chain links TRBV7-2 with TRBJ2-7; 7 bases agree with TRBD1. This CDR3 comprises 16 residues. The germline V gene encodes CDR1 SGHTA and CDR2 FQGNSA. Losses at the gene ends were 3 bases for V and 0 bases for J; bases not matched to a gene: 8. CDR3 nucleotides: TGTGCCAGCAGCTTGTCTGGACAGGCCGCCTCCTACGAGCAGTACTTC. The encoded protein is CASSLSGQAASYEQYF.

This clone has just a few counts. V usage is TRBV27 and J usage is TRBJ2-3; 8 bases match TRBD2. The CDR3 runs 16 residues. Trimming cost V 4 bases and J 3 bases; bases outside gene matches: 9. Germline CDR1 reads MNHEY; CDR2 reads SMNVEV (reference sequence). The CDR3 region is CASSWGGRPNTDTQYF. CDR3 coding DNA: TGTGCCAGCAGTTGGGGCGGGAGGCCGAATACAGATACGCAGTATTTT.

The CDR3: CASRITPSRNEQFF. In DNA form, the CDR3 reads TGTGCCAGCCGTATAACTCCTTCCCGGAATGAGCAGTTCTTC. The V call is TRBV27, the J call TRBJ2-1; D not resolved. Trimming pared 8 bases from V and 7 bases from J, leaving 18 bases between. The CDR3 extends over 14 amino acids. Germline V gene lookup returns CDR1 MNHEY and CDR2 SMNVEV (reference sequence).

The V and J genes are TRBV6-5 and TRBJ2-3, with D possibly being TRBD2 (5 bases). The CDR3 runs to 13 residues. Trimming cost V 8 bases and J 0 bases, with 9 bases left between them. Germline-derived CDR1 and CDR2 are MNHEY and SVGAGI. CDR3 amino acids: CASRTSSTDTQYF. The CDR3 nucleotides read TGTGCCAGCCGCACTAGTAGCACAGATACGCAGTATTTT.

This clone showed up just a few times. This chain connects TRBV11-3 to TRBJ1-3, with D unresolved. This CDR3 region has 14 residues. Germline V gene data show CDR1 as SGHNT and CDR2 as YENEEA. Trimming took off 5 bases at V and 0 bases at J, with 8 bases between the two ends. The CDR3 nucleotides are TGTGCCAGCAGCCGGGGATCCTCTGGAAACACCATATATTTT. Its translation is CASSRGSSGNTIYF.

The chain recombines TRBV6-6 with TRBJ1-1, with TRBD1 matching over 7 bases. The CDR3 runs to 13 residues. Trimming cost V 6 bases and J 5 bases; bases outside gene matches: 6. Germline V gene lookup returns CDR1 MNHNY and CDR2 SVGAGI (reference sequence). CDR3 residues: CASRDRVGTEAFF. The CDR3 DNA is TGTGCCAGCAGAGACAGGGTAGGGACTGAAGCTTTCTTT.

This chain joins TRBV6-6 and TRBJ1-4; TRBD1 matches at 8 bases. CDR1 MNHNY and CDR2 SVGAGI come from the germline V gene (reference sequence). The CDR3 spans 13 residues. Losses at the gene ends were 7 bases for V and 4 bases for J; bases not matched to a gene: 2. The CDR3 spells CASKDRGNEKLFF. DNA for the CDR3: TGTGCCAGCAAAGACAGGGGTAATGAAAAACTGTTTTTT.

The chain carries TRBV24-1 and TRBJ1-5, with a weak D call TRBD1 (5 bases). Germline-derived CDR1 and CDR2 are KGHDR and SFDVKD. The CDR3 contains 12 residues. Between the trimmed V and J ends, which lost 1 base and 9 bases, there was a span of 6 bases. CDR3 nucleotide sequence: TGTGCCACCAGTGATTTTAGGGGGCCCCAGCATTTT. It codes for CATSDFRGPQHF.

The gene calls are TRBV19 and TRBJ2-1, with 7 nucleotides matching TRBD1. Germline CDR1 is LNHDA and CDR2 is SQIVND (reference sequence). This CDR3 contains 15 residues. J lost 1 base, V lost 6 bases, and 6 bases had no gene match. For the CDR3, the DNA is TGTGCCAGTAGCCCGGGACAGATTTCCTACAATGAGCAGTTCTTC. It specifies CASSPGQISYNEQFF.

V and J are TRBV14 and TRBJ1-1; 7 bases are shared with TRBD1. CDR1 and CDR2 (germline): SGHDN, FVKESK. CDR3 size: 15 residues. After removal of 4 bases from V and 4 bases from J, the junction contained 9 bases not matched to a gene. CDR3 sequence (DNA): TGTGCCAGCAGCCTATCGATGACAGGGACCACTGAAGCTTTCTTT. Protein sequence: CASSLSMTGTTEAFF.

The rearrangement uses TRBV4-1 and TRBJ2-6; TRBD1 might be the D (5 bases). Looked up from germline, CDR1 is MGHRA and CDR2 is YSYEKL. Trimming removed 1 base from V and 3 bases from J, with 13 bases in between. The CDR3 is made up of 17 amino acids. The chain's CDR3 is CASSQGQGASGANVLTF. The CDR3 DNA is TGCGCCAGCAGCCAAGGTCAAGGGGCGAGTGGGGCCAACGTCCTGACTTTC.

CDR3 sequence (DNA): TGTGCCAGTAGTATCGAGAGGGCCGGTGGGACAGATACGCAGTATTTT. Protein product: CASSIERAGGTDTQYF. The chain couples TRBV19 to TRBJ2-3; TRBD2 might be the D (5 bases). Trimming took 3 bases from V and 3 from J, leaving 16 bases between them. CDR1 LNHDA and CDR2 SQIVND come from the germline V gene (reference sequence). This CDR3 has 16 amino acids.

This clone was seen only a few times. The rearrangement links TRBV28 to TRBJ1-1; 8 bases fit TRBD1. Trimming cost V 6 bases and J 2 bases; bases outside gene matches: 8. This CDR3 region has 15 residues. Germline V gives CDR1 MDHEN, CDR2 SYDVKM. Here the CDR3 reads CASSRQGARNTEAFF. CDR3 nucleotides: TGTGCCAGCAGCCGCCAGGGGGCAAGAAACACTGAAGCTTTCTTT.

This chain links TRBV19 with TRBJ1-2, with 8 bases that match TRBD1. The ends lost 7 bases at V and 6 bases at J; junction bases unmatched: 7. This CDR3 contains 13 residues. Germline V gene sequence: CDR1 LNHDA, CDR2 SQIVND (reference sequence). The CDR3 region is CASISGGADGYTF. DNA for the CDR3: TGTGCCAGTATATCAGGGGGCGCGGATGGCTACACCTTC.

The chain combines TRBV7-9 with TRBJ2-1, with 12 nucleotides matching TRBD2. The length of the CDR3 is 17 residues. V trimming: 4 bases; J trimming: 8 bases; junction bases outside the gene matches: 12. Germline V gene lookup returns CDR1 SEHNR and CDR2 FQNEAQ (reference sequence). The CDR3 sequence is CASSSLTSGSFLDEQFF. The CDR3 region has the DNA TGTGCCAGCAGCTCCTTGACTAGCGGGAGTTTTTTGGATGAGCAGTTCTTC.

CDR3 sequence (DNA): TGTGCCAGCAGCTTAGCTTCCAGGGTTAATGAAGCTTTCTTT. Translating gives CASSLASRVNEAFF. The chain joins TRBV7-2 to TRBJ1-1; possibly TRBD1 for D (5 bases). The CDR3 spans 14 residues. In germline, CDR1 is SGHTA, CDR2 FQGNSA. Trimming stripped 0 bases from V and 7 bases from J, with 12 bases between.

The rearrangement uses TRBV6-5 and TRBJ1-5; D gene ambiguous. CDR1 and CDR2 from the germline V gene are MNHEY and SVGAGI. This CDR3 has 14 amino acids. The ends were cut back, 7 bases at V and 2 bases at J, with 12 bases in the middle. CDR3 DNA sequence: TGTGCCAGCAACAAAGGCGGTGGCAATCAGCCCCAGCATTTT. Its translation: CASNKGGGNQPQHF.